A single sample gave rise to the 21 T cell receptor beta chains below, sequenced in a study of blood T cell repertoires in COVID-19. Libraries were prepared by immunoSEQ multiplex PCR; TCRdb keeps only in-frame clonotypes and omits some of them. This table holds 15,000 to 20,000 clones, nearly 90% found once. Sequencing was done on a sample of peripheral blood. Receptor source: a human donor in a cohort sampled during active COVID-19.

The chain carries TRBV5-4 and TRBJ2-3; weak D call: TRBD1 (5 bases). The ends were cut back, 2 bases at V and 0 bases at J, with 10 bases in the middle. The germline V gene has CDR1 SGHNT and CDR2 YYREEE (reference sequence). This CDR3 is built from 15 residues. CDR3 protein: CASSFGASSTDTQYF. The CDR3 region has the DNA TGTGCCAGCAGCTTTGGGGCGTCTAGCACAGATACGCAGTATTTT.

This chain uses TRBV5-1 with TRBJ1-3, with D possibly matching TRBD1 (5 bases). Germline-derived CDR1 and CDR2 are SGHRS and YFSETQ. V was shortened by 0 bases and J by 2 bases, with 12 bases between the two germline ends. The CDR3 runs 16 residues. This chain's CDR3 is CASSLGFGTPGNTIYF. CDR3 bases: TGCGCCAGCAGCTTGGGTTTCGGGACTCCTGGAAACACCATATATTTT.

This clone has a handful of counts. This rearrangement joins TRBV11-2 to TRBJ2-3; D is unresolved. Trimming shortened V by 7 bases and J by 0 bases, and 14 bases separated the two germline ends. Germline values: CDR1 SGHAT, CDR2 FQNNGV. CDR3 length: 15 residues. The chain's CDR3 is CASTQLLSSTDTQYF. The CDR3 DNA is TGTGCCAGCACCCAACTTCTCTCTAGCACAGATACGCAGTATTTT.

The chain uses TRBV19 and TRBJ2-6; no firm D call. The V end lost 6 bases, the J end lost 2 bases, and 11 bases lay between the germline ends. Per germline, CDR1 LNHDA and CDR2 SQIVND (reference sequence). The CDR3 is made up of 15 amino acids. The CDR3 coding sequence is TGTGCCAGTAGCCCTAGATTTACTGGGGCCAACGTCCTGACTTTC. Its translation: CASSPRFTGANVLTF.

The chain couples TRBV5-1 to TRBJ1-1, with D tentatively TRBD1 (5 bases). The CDR3 consists of 15 residues. The germline CDR1 and CDR2 sequences are SGHRS and YFSETQ. V lost 3 bases to trimming and J lost 5 bases, with 17 bases between them. This chain's CDR3 is CASSSGGQGGTEAFF. As DNA, the CDR3 is TGCGCCAGCAGCTCGGGGGGTCAGGGTGGGACTGAAGCTTTCTTT.

The rearrangement joins TRBV30 to TRBJ1-6; weak D call: TRBD1 (5 bases). The CDR3 covers 15 residues. Germline CDR1 and CDR2: GTSNPN and SVGIG (reference sequence). The ends were cut back, 4 bases at V and 9 bases at J, with 19 bases in the middle. The CDR3 bases are TGTGCCTGGAAGACCGGGACTGCGGAATCTTCACCCCTCCACTTT. Translated: CAWKTGTAESSPLHF.

The rearrangement joins TRBV2 to TRBJ2-1; D possibly corresponds to TRBD2 (5 bases). Trimming pared 4 bases from V and 9 bases from J, leaving 13 bases between. The CDR3 contains 13 residues. Germline V gene lookup returns CDR1 SNHLY and CDR2 FYNNEI. DNA of the CDR3: TGTGCCAGCAGTGTAGAGGGCCCGGGTGAGCAGTTCTTC. It specifies CASSVEGPGEQFF.

This clone was counted once. The chain has TRBV9 and TRBJ2-3; 10 bases align to TRBD2. Germline V lookup: CDR1 SGDLS, CDR2 YYNGEE. Trimming removed 7 bases from V and 3 bases from J; junction bases left unmatched: 5. This CDR3 is 14 amino acids long. The CDR3 reads CASAASGRTDTQYF. The CDR3 region has the DNA TGTGCCAGCGCCGCTAGCGGGAGAACAGATACGCAGTATTTT.

This rearrangement joins TRBV7-9 to TRBJ2-3, with D unclear. Germline V gene sequence: CDR1 SEHNR, CDR2 FQNEAQ (reference sequence). V lost 5 bases, J lost 1 base, and 10 bases lay in between. CDR3 length equals 14 residues. Written as DNA, the CDR3 is TGTGCCAGCAGCCCCCCCAGCGGCACAGATACGCAGTATTTT. Encoded protein: CASSPPSGTDTQYF.

This rearrangement joins TRBV6-5 to TRBJ1-4, with a tentative D call TRBD1 (5 bases). Trimming stripped 0 bases from V and 4 bases from J, with 9 bases between. Germline CDR1 and CDR2: MNHEY and SVGAGI. This CDR3 contains 15 residues. As DNA, the CDR3 is TGTGCCAGCAGTTACTCGACAGCAGATAATGAAAAACTGTTTTTT. Its protein is CASSYSTADNEKLFF.

The J gene is TRBJ1-3, the V gene TRBV30, with D possibly being TRBD1 (5 bases). Germline lookup yields CDR1 GTSNPN and CDR2 SVGIG (reference sequence). V shed 0 bases and J shed 3 bases, with 6 bases lying between them. The length of the CDR3 is 13 residues. Here the CDR3 reads CAWSVQVGNTIYF. CDR3 nucleotide sequence: TGTGCCTGGAGTGTACAGGTTGGAAACACCATATATTTT.

V gene TRBV7-9 combines with J gene TRBJ2-3; tentative D call: TRBD1 (5 bases). The germline V and J ends were trimmed by 1 base and 0 bases, with 5 bases remaining between them. The CDR3 is 14 amino acids. The germline CDR1 and CDR2 sequences are SEHNR and FQNEAQ (reference sequence). The CDR3 sequence is CASSLEGSTDTQYF. In nucleotides, the CDR3 is TGTGCCAGCAGCTTAGAGGGGAGCACAGATACGCAGTATTTT.

The chain links TRBV9 to TRBJ1-3; D remains ambiguous. V lost 2 bases, J lost 0 bases, and 6 bases lay in between. CDR1 is SGDLS and CDR2 is YYNGEE in the germline V gene. This CDR3 is 14 amino acids long. Written as DNA, the CDR3 is TGTGCCAGCAGCGTGGCCAGCTCTGGAAACACCATATATTTT. It specifies CASSVASSGNTIYF.

The rearrangement uses TRBV11-2 and TRBJ2-7, with TRBD1 matching over 11 bases. The CDR3 loop spans 19 amino acids. The ends lost 3 bases at V and 0 bases at J; junction bases unmatched: 13. Per the germline V gene, CDR1 is SGHAT and CDR2 is FQNNGV. The CDR3 DNA reads as TGTGCCAGCAGCTTTTCCGGGACAGGGGGGGTAAGAATCTCCTACGAGCAGTACTTC. Residues: CASSFSGTGGVRISYEQYF.

V gene TRBV30 combines with J gene TRBJ2-7; D may be TRBD2 (5 bases). Germline-derived CDR1 and CDR2 are GTSNPN and SVGIG (reference sequence). The CDR3 has 11 amino acids. The germline V and J ends were trimmed by 0 bases and 6 bases, with 6 bases remaining between them. The CDR3 region is CAWSVGGEQYF. The CDR3 nucleotides read TGTGCCTGGAGTGTAGGAGGCGAGCAGTACTTC.

V is TRBV10-3 and J is TRBJ1-4, with TRBD1 identical over 7 bases. This CDR3 is 15 amino acids long. CDR1 and CDR2 from the germline V gene are ENHRY and SYGVKD. V was pared by 4 bases and J by 8 bases, with 10 bases of the junction left unmatched. CDR3 sequence: CAISGSQGTPEKLFF. DNA for the CDR3: TGTGCCATCAGTGGATCACAGGGGACACCCGAAAAACTGTTTTTT.

The genes are TRBV7-9 and TRBJ2-1; TRBD2 agrees at 7 bases. J lost 0 bases, V lost 0 bases, and 2 bases had no gene match. Germline-derived CDR1 and CDR2 are SEHNR and FQNEAQ (reference sequence). There are 16 residues in the CDR3. The CDR3 spells CASSLAGGGSYNEQFF. The CDR3 DNA reads as TGTGCCAGCAGCTTAGCGGGCGGGGGCTCCTACAATGAGCAGTTCTTC.

The V gene is TRBV7-3, the J gene TRBJ2-1, with 8 bases matching TRBD2. The CDR3 is 17 residues long. Losses at the gene ends were 5 bases for V and 8 bases for J; bases not matched to a gene: 17. Germline lookup yields CDR1 SGHTA and CDR2 FQGTGA. CDR3 bases: TGTGCCAGCAGCCCACTGGCTCCGACTAGCGAGACACATGAGCAGTTCTTC. This codes for CASSPLAPTSETHEQFF.

V is TRBV2 and J is TRBJ2-5; the match to TRBD1 covers 8 bases. With 4 bases clipped from V and 5 bases from J, the junction kept 6 bases outside the gene matches. The germline gives CDR1 SNHLY, CDR2 FYNNEI. This CDR3 is built from 14 residues. DNA of the CDR3: TGTGCCAGCAGTGTGGACAGGGCTGGGGAGACCCAGTACTTC. It yields the protein CASSVDRAGETQYF.

The chain links TRBV5-1 to TRBJ2-7, with TRBD1 identical over 7 bases. The CDR3 is made up of 13 amino acids. In germline, CDR1 is SGHRS, CDR2 YFSETQ. J gave up 3 bases and V 4 bases, and 4 bases lay outside the gene matches. The DNA for the CDR3 is TGCGCCAGCAGCGCTGACAGGGTCTACGAGCAGTACTTC. This codes for CASSADRVYEQYF. Variable domain in full (rest from reference TRBV5-1 and TRBJ2-7): KAGVTQTPRYLIKTRGQQVTLSCSPISGHRSVSWYQQTPGQGLQFLFEYFSETQRNKGNFPGRFSGRQFSNSRSEMNVSTLELGDSALYLCASSADRVYEQYFGPGTRLTVT.

The chain couples TRBV27 to TRBJ2-7, with 10 bases matching TRBD1. This CDR3 comprises 15 residues. With V trimmed by 6 bases and J by 5 bases, 10 bases remained unmatched. Germline V lookup: CDR1 MNHEY, CDR2 SMNVEV (reference sequence). CDR3 nucleotides: TGTGCCAGCAGATCGTACGGGACAGGGGATAACGAGCAGTACTTC. Protein: CASRSYGTGDNEQYF.